The present entry profiles one T cell receptor beta chain with its context. The antigen is unknown. Primers included in the PCR were 60 Vbeta and 13 Jbeta primers. Generated by immunoSEQ multiplex PCR, the TCRdb table keeps only in-frame clones and is missing some. Among fewer than 180,000 clones listed, 70% to 80% were seen once. This sample was taken from a study of cytomegalovirus exposure and HLA in healthy donors. Study-wide results and limits: Presence/absence analyses supposed approximately even sequencing depth among donors. In vitro assays verified that a few CMV-associated chains recognized CMV antigens specifically. Earlier analysis looked at TCR beta V segments, and most were productive about 87% or about 30% of the time.

Material for sequencing was PBMCs. The TCR comes from a human donor in good health.

The CDR3 region has the DNA TGTGCCAGCAAACCGGGACTAGTTACCGAGCAGTACTTC. Its translation is CASKPGLVTEQYF. V is TRBV27 and J is TRBJ2-7, with 8 bases aligning to TRBD2. The CDR3 totals 13 residues. Germline assignment: CDR1 MNHEY and CDR2 SMNVEV (reference sequence). The J segment lost 6 bases and the V segment lost 7 bases, leaving 8 bases of the junction unmatched.